The 6 T cell receptor beta chains below all came from one sample that was sequenced in a study of blood T cell repertoires in COVID-19. The protocol was immunoSEQ multiplex PCR, while the TCRdb copy is restricted to in-frame clones and leaves out a portion. Counted here are 80,000 to 100,000 clones, 85% to 90% occurring once; the ten biggest clones make up 22%. The material sequenced was peripheral blood. The receptors derive from a woman aged 80 or older in a cohort sampled during active or convalescent COVID-19.

The gene calls are TRBV30 and TRBJ1-6; no definite D call. Trimming stripped 4 bases from V and 7 bases from J, with 8 bases between. The length of the CDR3 is 12 residues. The V gene's germline CDR1 is GTSNPN and CDR2 SVGIG (reference sequence). In DNA form, the CDR3 reads TGTGCCTGGACTAGGGAGAATTCACCCCTCCACTTT. Its translation: CAWTRENSPLHF.

This chain joins TRBV29-1 and TRBJ1-1, with D perhaps matching TRBD1 (5 bases). V lost 7 bases and J 0 bases, leaving 12 bases between the germline ends. This CDR3 spans 13 amino acids. Germline CDR1 SQVTM, CDR2 ANQGSEA. This chain's CDR3 is CSAMGQMNTEAFF. CDR3 sequence (DNA): TGCAGCGCTATGGGGCAGATGAACACTGAAGCTTTCTTT.

CDR3 loop: CARSLALMEGLAGVRSYNEQFF. The CDR3 region has the DNA TGTGCCAGAAGCTTGGCCTTAATGGAAGGACTAGCGGGAGTAAGGTCCTACAATGAGCAGTTCTTC. The chain couples TRBV5-3 to TRBJ2-1; 13 nucleotides align to TRBD2. TRBV5-3 is placed among ORFs of uncertain function. CDR3 size: 22 residues. Trimming took 0 bases from V and 1 from J; bases not matched to a gene: 16.

The gene calls are TRBV5-8 and TRBJ1-2, with TRBD1 as a possible D gene (5 bases). The germline V gene has CDR1 SGHTS and CDR2 YDEGEE. Trimming removed 3 bases at V and 0 bases at J, with 9 bases between. The length of the CDR3 is 14 residues. The DNA of the CDR3 is TGTGCCAGCAGCTATACAGGAGCTAACTATGGCTACACCTTC. This gives the protein CASSYTGANYGYTF.

DNA for the CDR3: TGTGCCAGCAGTGAAGTTCGAGGGGGAAATCAGCCCCAGCATTTT. Residues: CASSEVRGGNQPQHF. The chain links TRBV2 to TRBJ1-5, with D possibly matching TRBD1 (6 bases). This CDR3 has 15 residues. Germline-derived CDR1 and CDR2 are SNHLY and FYNNEI. Trimming shortened V by 1 base and J by 4 bases, and 11 bases separated the two germline ends.

The chain employs TRBV6-5 and TRBJ1-2, with D unclear. Per the germline V gene, CDR1 is MNHEY and CDR2 is SVGAGI. Trimming took off 8 bases at V and 4 bases at J, with 17 bases between the two ends. This CDR3 comprises 14 residues. CDR3 sequence: CASGSWLRGYGYTF. Written as DNA, the CDR3 is TGTGCCAGCGGAAGCTGGCTCCGAGGCTATGGCTACACCTTC.